These T cell receptor beta chains were read from a single sample in a study of blood T cell repertoires in COVID-19. The assay was immunoSEQ multiplex PCR, and TCRdb's table has in-frame clones only and misses some. Of roughly 80,000 clones listed, roughly four fifths are singletons. Sequenced input: peripheral blood. Receptor source: a human donor in a cohort sampled during active COVID-19. Both conserved end residues are part of each CDR3. Fields, in order: V gene, D gene, J gene, clone size, CDR3 protein, CDR3 DNA. A D gene is named only where the DNA matches it firmly. Clone sizes are given selectively: once, few, many, or a class where the clone is expanded.

V gene: TRBV18
D gene: NA
J gene: TRBJ1-6
clone size: once
CDR3 protein: CASSPVSQGRYNSPLHF
CDR3 DNA: TGTGCCAGCTCACCCGTAAGCCAGGGTCGATATAATTCACCCCTCCACTTT

V gene: TRBV6-5
D gene: NA
J gene: TRBJ1-5
clone size: NA
CDR3 protein: CASTIQGPNQPQHF
CDR3 DNA: TGTGCCAGCACTATACAGGGACCCAATCAGCCCCAGCATTTT

V gene: TRBV6-5
D gene: TRBD1
J gene: TRBJ1-1
clone size: NA
CDR3 protein: CASSYGDRTGTEAFF
CDR3 DNA: TGTGCCAGCAGTTACGGGGACAGGACGGGCACTGAAGCTTTCTTT

V gene: TRBV28
D gene: TRBD1
J gene: TRBJ1-5
clone size: NA
CDR3 protein: CASSSPDRGNQPQHF
CDR3 DNA: TGTGCCAGCAGTTCCCCCGACAGGGGCAATCAGCCCCAGCATTTT

V gene: TRBV27
D gene: NA
J gene: TRBJ1-2
clone size: NA
CDR3 protein: CASRAWQGNYGYTF
CDR3 DNA: TGTGCCAGCAGGGCGTGGCAGGGTAACTATGGCTACACCTTC

V gene: TRBV20-1
D gene: NA
J gene: TRBJ2-1
clone size: NA
CDR3 protein: CSASRDESYNEQFF
CDR3 DNA: TGCAGTGCTAGTCGCGATGAGTCCTACAATGAGCAGTTCTTC

V gene: TRBV28
D gene: NA
J gene: TRBJ2-2
clone size: few
CDR3 protein: CASLRDLGTGELFF
CDR3 DNA: TGTGCCTCCCTCCGGGATCTTGGGACCGGGGAGCTGTTTTTT

V gene: TRBV7-2
D gene: NA
J gene: TRBJ2-7
clone size: NA
CDR3 protein: CASSLGWQGYEQYF
CDR3 DNA: TGTGCCAGCAGCTTAGGTTGGCAGGGGTACGAGCAGTACTTC

V gene: TRBV18
D gene: NA
J gene: TRBJ1-6
clone size: NA
CDR3 protein: CASSTGRPNNSPLHF
CDR3 DNA: TGTGCCAGCTCTACCGGGAGACCAAATAATTCACCCCTCCACTTT

V gene: TRBV18
D gene: NA
J gene: TRBJ1-5
clone size: NA
CDR3 protein: CASSHLTSNQPQHF
CDR3 DNA: TGTGCCAGCTCACATCTGACAAGCAATCAGCCCCAGCATTTT

V gene: TRBV18
D gene: NA
J gene: TRBJ2-2
clone size: NA
CDR3 protein: CASSPEQGVRAGELFF
CDR3 DNA: TGTGCCAGCTCTCCCGAACAGGGAGTGAGGGCCGGGGAGCTGTTTTTT

V gene: TRBV20-1
D gene: TRBD1
J gene: TRBJ1-4
clone size: NA
CDR3 protein: CSASLQGNEKLFF
CDR3 DNA: TGCAGTGCTAGTTTACAGGGGAATGAAAAACTGTTTTTT

V gene: TRBV6-5
D gene: NA
J gene: TRBJ1-2
clone size: NA
CDR3 protein: CASTRSGGLNYGYTF
CDR3 DNA: TGTGCCAGCACCCGATCCGGGGGTCTGAACTATGGCTACACCTTC

V gene: TRBV2
D gene: TRBD2
J gene: TRBJ2-3
clone size: NA
CDR3 protein: CASTTSGGVTDTQYF
CDR3 DNA: TGTGCCAGCACGACTAGCGGGGGTGTCACAGATACGCAGTATTTT

V gene: TRBV19
D gene: TRBD1
J gene: TRBJ1-5
clone size: NA
CDR3 protein: CASSLTGLVNQPQHF
CDR3 DNA: TGTGCCAGTAGCCTGACAGGGTTGGTAAATCAGCCCCAGCATTTT

V gene: TRBV7-2
D gene: NA
J gene: TRBJ2-1
clone size: NA
CDR3 protein: CASSLARAEQFF
CDR3 DNA: TGTGCCAGCAGCTTAGCTAGAGCTGAGCAGTTCTTC

V gene: TRBV7-2
D gene: NA
J gene: TRBJ2-5
clone size: NA
CDR3 protein: CASRTARDQETQYF
CDR3 DNA: TGTGCCAGCAGGACGGCCAGGGACCAAGAGACCCAGTACTTC

V gene: TRBV25-1
D gene: NA
J gene: TRBJ2-3
clone size: NA
CDR3 protein: CASSSVTSSYF
CDR3 DNA: TGTGCCAGCAGTTCTGTGACTAGTTCGTATTTT

V gene: TRBV2
D gene: TRBD2
J gene: TRBJ2-2
clone size: NA
CDR3 protein: CASSAGLAGGRTGELFF
CDR3 DNA: TGTGCCAGCAGCGCGGGGCTAGCGGGGGGTCGTACCGGGGAGCTGTTTTTT

V gene: TRBV9
D gene: NA
J gene: TRBJ2-6
clone size: NA
CDR3 protein: CASSVFPGLGEANVLTF
CDR3 DNA: TGTGCCAGCAGCGTATTTCCAGGTTTAGGGGAGGCCAACGTCCTGACTTTC

V gene: TRBV7-2
D gene: NA
J gene: TRBJ1-5
clone size: NA
CDR3 protein: CASTDTSNQPQHF
CDR3 DNA: TGTGCCAGCACAGACACTAGCAATCAGCCCCAGCATTTT

V gene: TRBV6-1
D gene: TRBD2
J gene: TRBJ2-2
clone size: NA
CDR3 protein: CASSELAGAIGELFF
CDR3 DNA: TGTGCCAGCAGTGAACTAGCGGGGGCCATTGGGGAGCTGTTTTTT

V gene: TRBV5-8
D gene: NA
J gene: TRBJ2-3
clone size: NA
CDR3 protein: CASSFNRDGTQYF
CDR3 DNA: TGTGCCAGCAGCTTCAACAGGGATGGTACGCAGTATTTT

V gene: TRBV2
D gene: NA
J gene: TRBJ1-6
clone size: NA
CDR3 protein: CASTGHLSPLHF
CDR3 DNA: TGTGCCAGCACGGGACACCTTTCACCCCTCCACTTT

V gene: TRBV3-1/TRBV3-2
D gene: NA
J gene: TRBJ1-2
clone size: NA
CDR3 protein: CASSRYSDTDGYTF
CDR3 DNA: TGTGCCAGCAGCCGATACTCGGACACGGATGGCTACACCTTC

V gene: TRBV2
D gene: NA
J gene: TRBJ2-7
clone size: NA
CDR3 protein: CASSDLRGGYF
CDR3 DNA: TGTGCCAGCAGTGACCTACGAGGGGGGTACTTC